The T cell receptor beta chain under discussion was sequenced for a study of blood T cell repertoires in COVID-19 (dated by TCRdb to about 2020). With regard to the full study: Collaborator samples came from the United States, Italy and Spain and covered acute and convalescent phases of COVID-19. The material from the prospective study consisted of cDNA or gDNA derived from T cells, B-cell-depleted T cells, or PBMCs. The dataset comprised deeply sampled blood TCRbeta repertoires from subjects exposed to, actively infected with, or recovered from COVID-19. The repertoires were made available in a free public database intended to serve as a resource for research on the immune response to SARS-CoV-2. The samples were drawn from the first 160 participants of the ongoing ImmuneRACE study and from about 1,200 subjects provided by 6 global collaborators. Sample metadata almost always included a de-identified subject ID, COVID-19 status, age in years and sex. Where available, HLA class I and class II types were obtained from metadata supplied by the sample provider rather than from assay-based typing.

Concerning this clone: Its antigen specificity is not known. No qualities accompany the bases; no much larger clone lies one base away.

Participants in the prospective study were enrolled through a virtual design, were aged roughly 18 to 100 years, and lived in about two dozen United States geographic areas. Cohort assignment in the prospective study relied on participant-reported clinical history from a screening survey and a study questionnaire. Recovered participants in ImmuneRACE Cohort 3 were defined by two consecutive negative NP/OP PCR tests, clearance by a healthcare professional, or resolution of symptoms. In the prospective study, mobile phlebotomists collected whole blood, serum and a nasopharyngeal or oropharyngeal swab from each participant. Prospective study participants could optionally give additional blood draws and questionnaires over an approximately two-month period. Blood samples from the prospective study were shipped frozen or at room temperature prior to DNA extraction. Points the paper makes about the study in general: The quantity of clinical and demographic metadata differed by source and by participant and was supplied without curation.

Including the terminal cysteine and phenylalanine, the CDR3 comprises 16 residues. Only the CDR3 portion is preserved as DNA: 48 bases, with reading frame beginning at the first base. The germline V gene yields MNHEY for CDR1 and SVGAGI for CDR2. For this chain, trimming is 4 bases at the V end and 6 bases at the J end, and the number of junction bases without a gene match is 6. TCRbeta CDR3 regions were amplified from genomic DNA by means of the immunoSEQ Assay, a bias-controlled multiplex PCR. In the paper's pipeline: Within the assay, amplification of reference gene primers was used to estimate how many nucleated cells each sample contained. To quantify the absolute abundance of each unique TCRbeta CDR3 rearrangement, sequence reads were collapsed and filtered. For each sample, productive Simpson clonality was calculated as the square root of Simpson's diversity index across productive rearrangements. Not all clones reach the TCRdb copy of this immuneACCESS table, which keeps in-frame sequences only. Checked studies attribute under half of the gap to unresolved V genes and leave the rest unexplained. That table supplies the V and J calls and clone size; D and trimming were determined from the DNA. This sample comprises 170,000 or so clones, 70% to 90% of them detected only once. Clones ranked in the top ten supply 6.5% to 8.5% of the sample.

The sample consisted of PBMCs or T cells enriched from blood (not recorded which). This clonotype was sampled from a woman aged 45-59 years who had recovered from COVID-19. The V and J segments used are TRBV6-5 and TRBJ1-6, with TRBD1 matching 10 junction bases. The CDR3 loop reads CASSSPGQGGNSPLHF. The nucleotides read TGTGCCAGCAGTTCCCCAGGACAGGGGGGTAATTCACCCCTCCACTTT.